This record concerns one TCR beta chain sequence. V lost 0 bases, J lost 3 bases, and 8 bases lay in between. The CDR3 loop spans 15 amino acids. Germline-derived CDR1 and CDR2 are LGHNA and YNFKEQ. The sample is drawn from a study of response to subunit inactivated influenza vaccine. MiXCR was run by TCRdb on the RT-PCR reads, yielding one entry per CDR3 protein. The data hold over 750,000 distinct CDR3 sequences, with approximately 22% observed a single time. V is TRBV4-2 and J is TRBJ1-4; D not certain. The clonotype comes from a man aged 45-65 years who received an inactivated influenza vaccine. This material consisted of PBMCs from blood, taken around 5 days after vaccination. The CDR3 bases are TGTGCCAGCAGCCAAGATTTAGGTGCTAATGAAAAACTGTTTTTT. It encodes CASSQDLGANEKLFF.